The rows below give T cell receptor beta chains drawn from one sample of a study of blood T cells in healthy people across ages. TCRdb re-called the 5' RACE reads through MiXCR, storing one row per CDR3 protein. Of 800,000 or so distinct CDR3 sequences listed, roughly 25% are singletons. This sample also appeared in a second study, on T cells of mothers and their children.

Specimen: blood. Source of these receptors: a boy aged 10-17 years in good health. CDR3s include the opening cysteine and the closing phenylalanine or tryptophan. D genes are given only for firm matches. Rows give clone size only sometimes, using once, few, many, or a class for an expanded clone.

V gene	D gene	clone size	J gene	CDR3 protein	CDR3 DNA
TRBV12-3/TRBV12-4	-	-	TRBJ1-1	CASLMSGVTEAFF	TGTGCCAGTCTGATGTCAGGGGTAACTGAAGCTTTCTTT
TRBV4-1	-	few	TRBJ1-5	CASGDRGHPQHF	TGCGCCAGCGGGGACCGGGGCCACCCCCAGCATTTT
TRBV24-1	-	few	TRBJ2-3	CATSEDPDSDTQYF	TGTGCCACCAGTGAGGATCCCGACTCAGATACGCAGTATTTT
TRBV29-1	TRBD1	-	TRBJ2-7	CSGRDSKSYEQYF	TGCAGCGGCCGGGACAGTAAATCCTACGAGCAGTACTTC
TRBV19	TRBD2	-	TRBJ2-1	CASSIGLAGGENEQFF	TGTGCCAGTAGTATAGGTCTAGCGGGAGGGGAAAATGAGCAGTTCTTC
TRBV5-1	TRBD1	few	TRBJ2-5	CASSEDRVETQYF	TGCGCCAGCAGCGAGGACAGGGTTGAGACCCAGTACTTC
TRBV6-1	TRBD2	few	TRBJ2-3	CASSQNGGLAGTDTQYF	TGTGCCAGCAGTCAAAACGGAGGACTAGCGGGGACAGATACGCAGTATTTT
TRBV7-9	-	few	TRBJ2-6	CASSLVLSGANVLTF	TGTGCCAGCAGCTTAGTGCTGTCTGGGGCCAACGTCCTGACTTTC
TRBV25-1	-	-	TRBJ2-5	CASSAQLPRPGSTQETQYF	TGTGCCAGCAGTGCTCAACTCCCCCGCCCCGGGTCTACGCAAGAGACCCAGTACTTC
TRBV28	-	-	TRBJ1-2	CASSLFDSFYGYTF	TGTGCCAGCAGTTTATTTGACAGCTTCTATGGCTACACCTTC
TRBV7-9	-	-	TRBJ1-2	CASSLDWRGGGYGYTF	TGTGCCAGCAGCTTAGACTGGCGCGGCGGGGGCTATGGCTACACCTTC
TRBV12-3/TRBV12-4	TRBD2	few	TRBJ2-3	CASRPSSGDRTSTDTQYF	TGTGCCAGCCGACCCTCCAGCGGGGACCGGACTAGCACAGATACGCAGTATTTT
TRBV2	-	-	TRBJ2-7	CASSAERSLEQYF	TGTGCCAGCAGTGCCGAGCGTTCCCTCGAGCAGTACTTC
TRBV29-1	-	-	TRBJ2-3	CSDRDISFSDTQYF	TGCAGCGACCGGGACATCAGCTTTTCAGATACGCAGTATTTT
TRBV28	-	-	TRBJ2-7	CASSFTGQGYEQYF	TGTGCCAGCAGTTTTACAGGTCAGGGCTACGAGCAGTACTTC
TRBV29-1	TRBD2	few	TRBJ2-3	CSVATSGTNTQYF	TGCAGCGTAGCAACTAGCGGCACAAATACGCAGTATTTT
TRBV7-9	-	few	TRBJ1-3	CASSWRGSSGNTIYF	TGTGCCAGCAGCTGGAGGGGGTCTTCTGGAAACACCATATATTTT
TRBV5-4	-	-	TRBJ2-7	CASSLEPTYEQYF	TGTGCCAGCAGCTTGGAACCAACCTACGAGCAGTACTTC
TRBV20-1	TRBD2	-	TRBJ2-1	CSARPGLAGFNEQFF	TGCAGTGCTAGGCCGGGACTAGCGGGATTCAATGAGCAGTTCTTC
TRBV20-1	-	few	TRBJ2-6	CSARDYRSGANVLTF	TGCAGTGCTAGAGATTACCGCTCTGGGGCCAACGTCCTGACTTTC
TRBV6-5	-	-	TRBJ2-7	CASSSRDGNYEQYF	TGTGCCAGCAGCTCCCGGGACGGAAACTACGAGCAGTACTTC
TRBV4-1	TRBD1	-	TRBJ1-5	CASSQDGTGDQPQHF	TGCGCCAGCAGCCAAGATGGGACAGGGGATCAGCCCCAGCATTTT
TRBV6-2/TRBV6-3	TRBD2	-	TRBJ2-5	CASSQTSGRKETQYF	TGTGCCAGCAGCCAGACTAGCGGGAGGAAGGAGACCCAGTACTTC
TRBV3-1	TRBD2	-	TRBJ2-1	CASSDIAGSRYNEQFF	TGTGCCAGCAGCGATATAGCGGGGAGCAGATACAATGAGCAGTTCTTC
TRBV20-1	-	few	TRBJ1-6	CSASHRDNSPLHF	TGCAGTGCTAGTCACAGGGATAATTCACCCCTCCACTTT
TRBV6-5	TRBD2	-	TRBJ2-1	CASSYSLTSGGSYNEQFF	TGTGCCAGCAGTTACTCGTTGACTAGCGGCGGCTCCTACAATGAGCAGTTCTTC
TRBV20-1	TRBD2	-	TRBJ2-3	CSARDGGAQDTQYF	TGCAGTGCTAGAGACGGGGGGGCCCAAGATACGCAGTATTTT
TRBV5-6	-	-	TRBJ1-5	CASSLGVGGQPQHF	TGTGCCAGCAGCTTGGGGGTCGGCGGTCAGCCCCAGCATTTT
TRBV7-9	-	few	TRBJ2-7	CASSSSLAGGTYEQYF	TGTGCCAGCAGCTCCTCTTTGGCGGGTGGGACCTACGAGCAGTACTTC
TRBV20-1	TRBD1	-	TRBJ1-2	CSATRTGLGYTF	TGCAGTGCTACTAGGACAGGGCTTGGCTACACCTTC
TRBV6-2/TRBV6-3	-	-	TRBJ2-1	CASTNGGGSDEQFF	TGTGCCAGCACGAACGGGGGAGGAAGCGATGAGCAGTTCTTC
TRBV27	-	few	TRBJ1-4	CTSSLVATGSEKLFF	TGTACCAGCAGTTTAGTCGCAACAGGGAGCGAAAAACTGTTTTTT
TRBV7-9	-	-	TRBJ2-7	CASSRAAAASYEQYF	TGTGCCAGCAGCAGGGCGGCGGCCGCAAGCTACGAGCAGTACTTC
TRBV27	-	few	TRBJ1-1	CASSERGGNTEAFF	TGTGCCAGCAGCGAAAGAGGGGGAAACACTGAAGCTTTCTTT
TRBV7-8	-	-	TRBJ1-2	CASTNGRGAGGYTF	TGTGCCAGCACCAACGGACGGGGGGCGGGTGGCTACACCTTC
TRBV29-1	-	-	TRBJ2-5	CSVRPQRPGTQYF	TGCAGCGTCCGTCCTCAGCGGCCGGGAACCCAGTACTTC
TRBV4-2	-	few	TRBJ2-7	CASSSGLAEEQYF	TGTGCCAGCAGTTCCGGACTGGCTGAAGAGCAGTACTTC
TRBV29-1	-	-	TRBJ1-1	CSVSGPRSSEAFF	TGCAGCGTCTCCGGGCCCCGATCGTCTGAAGCTTTCTTT
TRBV5-1	TRBD1	-	TRBJ2-1	CASTLMTGDYNEQFF	TGCGCCAGCACCCTAATGACAGGGGACTACAATGAGCAGTTCTTC
TRBV3-1	-	-	TRBJ2-4	CASSQDRGPMAKNIQYF	TGTGCCAGCAGCCAAGATAGGGGCCCAATGGCCAAAAACATTCAGTACTTC
TRBV20-1	TRBD2	-	TRBJ2-1	CSARASGRGNEQFF	TGCAGTGCTAGAGCGAGCGGGAGGGGCAATGAGCAGTTCTTC
TRBV29-1	TRBD2	-	TRBJ2-5	CSGGPGGTQYF	TGCAGCGGAGGACCGGGGGGGACCCAGTACTTC
TRBV12-3/TRBV12-4	-	-	TRBJ2-7	CASRTLGGSYEQYF	TGTGCCAGCAGAACATTAGGGGGGTCCTACGAGCAGTACTTC
TRBV6-1	-	-	TRBJ1-2	CASSDCRGLSANYGYTF	TGTGCCAGCAGTGACTGCCGCGGACTCTCCGCTAACTATGGCTACACCTTC
TRBV7-2	-	-	TRBJ2-2	CASSSQTTNTGELFF	TGTGCCAGCAGCTCCCAGACCACCAACACCGGGGAGCTGTTTTTT
TRBV20-1	-	-	TRBJ2-7	CSARPAAGVYEQYF	TGCAGTGCTAGGCCTGCTGCAGGGGTATACGAGCAGTACTTC
TRBV29-1	TRBD1	-	TRBJ2-7	CSVVGTGAYEQYF	TGCAGCGTTGTGGGGACAGGGGCCTACGAGCAGTACTTC
TRBV15	-	few	TRBJ2-1	CATSRERLYNEQFF	TGTGCCACCAGCAGGGAACGACTTTACAATGAGCAGTTCTTC
TRBV15	TRBD1	few	TRBJ2-7	CATSTFLSGTASVEQYF	TGTGCCACCAGCACCTTCCTTTCCGGGACAGCGTCCGTGGAGCAGTACTTC
TRBV29-1	-	few	TRBJ2-1	CSVPGVVQFF	TGCAGCGTGCCTGGGGTGGTGCAGTTCTTC